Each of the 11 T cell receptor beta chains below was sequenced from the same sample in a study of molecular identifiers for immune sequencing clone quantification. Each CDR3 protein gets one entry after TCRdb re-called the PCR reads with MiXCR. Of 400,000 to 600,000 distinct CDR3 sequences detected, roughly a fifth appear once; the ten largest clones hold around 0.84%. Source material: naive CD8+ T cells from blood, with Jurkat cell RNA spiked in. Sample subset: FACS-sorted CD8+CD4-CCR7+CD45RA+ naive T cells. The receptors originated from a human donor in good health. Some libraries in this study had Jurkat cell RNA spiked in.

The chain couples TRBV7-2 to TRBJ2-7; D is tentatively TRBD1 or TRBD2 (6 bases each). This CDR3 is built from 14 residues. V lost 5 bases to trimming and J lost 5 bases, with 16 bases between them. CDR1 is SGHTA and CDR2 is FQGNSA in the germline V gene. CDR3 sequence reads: CASSPGGPADEQYF. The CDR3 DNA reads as TGTGCCAGCAGCCCCGGGGGCCCCGCGGACGAGCAGTACTTC.

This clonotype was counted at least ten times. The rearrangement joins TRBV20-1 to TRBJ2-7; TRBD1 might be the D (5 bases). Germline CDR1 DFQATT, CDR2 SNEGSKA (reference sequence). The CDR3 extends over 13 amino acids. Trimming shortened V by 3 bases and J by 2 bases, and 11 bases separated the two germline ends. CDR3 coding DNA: TGCAGTGCTAGTGGGGCGGATCCCTACGAGCAGTACTTC. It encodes CSASGADPYEQYF.

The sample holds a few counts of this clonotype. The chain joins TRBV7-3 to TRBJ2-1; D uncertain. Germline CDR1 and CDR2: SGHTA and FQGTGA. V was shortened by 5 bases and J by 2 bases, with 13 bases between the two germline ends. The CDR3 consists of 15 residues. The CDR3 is CASSLLGSTYNEQFF. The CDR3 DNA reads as TGTGCCAGCAGCCTCCTTGGGTCTACCTACAATGAGCAGTTCTTC.

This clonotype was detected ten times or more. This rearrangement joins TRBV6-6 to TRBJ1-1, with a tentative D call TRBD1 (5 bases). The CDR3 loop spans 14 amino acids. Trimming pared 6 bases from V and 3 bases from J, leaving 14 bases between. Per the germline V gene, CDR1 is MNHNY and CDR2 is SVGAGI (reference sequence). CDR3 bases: TGTGCCAGCAGCAGAGCAGTGGGGGACACTGAAGCTTTCTTT. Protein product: CASSRAVGDTEAFF.

This CDR3 is CASSPSGTVVPATNEKLFF. The DNA for the CDR3 is TGTGCCAGCTCACCATCAGGTACTGTCGTGCCTGCAACTAATGAAAAACTGTTTTTT. The genes are TRBV18 and TRBJ1-4; D is ambiguous. CDR1 is KGHSH and CDR2 is LQKENI in the germline V gene. V lost 2 bases, J lost 0 bases, and 19 bases lay in between. The CDR3 consists of 19 residues.

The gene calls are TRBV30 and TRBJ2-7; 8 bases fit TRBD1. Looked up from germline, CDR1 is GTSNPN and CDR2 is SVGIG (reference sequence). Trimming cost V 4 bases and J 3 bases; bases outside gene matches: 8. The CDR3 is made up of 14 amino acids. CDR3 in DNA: TGTGCCTGGACCCGGACAGGGCTTAACTACGAGCAGTACTTC. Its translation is CAWTRTGLNYEQYF.

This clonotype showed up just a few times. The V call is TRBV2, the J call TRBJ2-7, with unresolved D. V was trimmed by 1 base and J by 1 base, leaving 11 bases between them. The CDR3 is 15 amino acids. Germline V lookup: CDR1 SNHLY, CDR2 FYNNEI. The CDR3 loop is CASSEVETLSYEQYF. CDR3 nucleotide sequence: TGTGCCAGCAGTGAAGTGGAGACGCTGTCCTACGAGCAGTACTTC.

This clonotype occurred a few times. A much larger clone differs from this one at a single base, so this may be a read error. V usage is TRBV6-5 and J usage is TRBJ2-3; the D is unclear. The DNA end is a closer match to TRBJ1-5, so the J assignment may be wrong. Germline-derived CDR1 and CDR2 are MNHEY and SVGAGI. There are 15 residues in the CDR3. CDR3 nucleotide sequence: TGTGCCAGCAGTTATTCCCCAGGAAGCACAGATACGCAGCATTTT. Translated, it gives CASSYSPGSTDTQHF.

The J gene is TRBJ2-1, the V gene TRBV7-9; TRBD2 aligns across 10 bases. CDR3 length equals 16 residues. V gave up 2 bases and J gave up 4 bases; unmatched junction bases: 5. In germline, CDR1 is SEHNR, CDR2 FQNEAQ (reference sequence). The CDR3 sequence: CASSLLAGAKYNEQFF. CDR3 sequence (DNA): TGTGCCAGCAGCTTACTAGCGGGGGCCAAATACAATGAGCAGTTCTTC. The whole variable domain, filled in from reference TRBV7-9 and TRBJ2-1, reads DTGVSQNPRHKITKRGQNVTFRCDPISEHNRLYWYRQTLGQGPEFLTYFQNEAQLEKSRLLSDRFSAERPKGSFSTLEIQRTEQGDSAMYLCASSLLAGAKYNEQFFGPGTRLTVL.

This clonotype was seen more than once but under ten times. The CDR3 is CASSSDRVGNEKLFF. The CDR3 DNA reads TGTGCCAGCAGCTCAGACAGGGTGGGAAACGAAAAACTGTTTTTT. The chain couples TRBV7-9 to TRBJ1-4; 7 bases fit TRBD1. V trimming: 4 bases; J trimming: 8 bases; junction bases outside the gene matches: 10. Germline CDR1 and CDR2: SEHNR and FQNEAQ (reference sequence). This CDR3 has 15 residues.

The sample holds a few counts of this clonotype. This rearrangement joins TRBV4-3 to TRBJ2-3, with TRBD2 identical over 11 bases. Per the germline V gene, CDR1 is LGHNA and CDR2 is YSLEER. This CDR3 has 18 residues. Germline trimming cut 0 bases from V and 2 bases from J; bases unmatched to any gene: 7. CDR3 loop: CASSQDATSGGNTDTQYF. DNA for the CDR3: TGCGCCAGCAGCCAAGATGCAACTAGCGGGGGAAACACAGATACGCAGTATTTT.